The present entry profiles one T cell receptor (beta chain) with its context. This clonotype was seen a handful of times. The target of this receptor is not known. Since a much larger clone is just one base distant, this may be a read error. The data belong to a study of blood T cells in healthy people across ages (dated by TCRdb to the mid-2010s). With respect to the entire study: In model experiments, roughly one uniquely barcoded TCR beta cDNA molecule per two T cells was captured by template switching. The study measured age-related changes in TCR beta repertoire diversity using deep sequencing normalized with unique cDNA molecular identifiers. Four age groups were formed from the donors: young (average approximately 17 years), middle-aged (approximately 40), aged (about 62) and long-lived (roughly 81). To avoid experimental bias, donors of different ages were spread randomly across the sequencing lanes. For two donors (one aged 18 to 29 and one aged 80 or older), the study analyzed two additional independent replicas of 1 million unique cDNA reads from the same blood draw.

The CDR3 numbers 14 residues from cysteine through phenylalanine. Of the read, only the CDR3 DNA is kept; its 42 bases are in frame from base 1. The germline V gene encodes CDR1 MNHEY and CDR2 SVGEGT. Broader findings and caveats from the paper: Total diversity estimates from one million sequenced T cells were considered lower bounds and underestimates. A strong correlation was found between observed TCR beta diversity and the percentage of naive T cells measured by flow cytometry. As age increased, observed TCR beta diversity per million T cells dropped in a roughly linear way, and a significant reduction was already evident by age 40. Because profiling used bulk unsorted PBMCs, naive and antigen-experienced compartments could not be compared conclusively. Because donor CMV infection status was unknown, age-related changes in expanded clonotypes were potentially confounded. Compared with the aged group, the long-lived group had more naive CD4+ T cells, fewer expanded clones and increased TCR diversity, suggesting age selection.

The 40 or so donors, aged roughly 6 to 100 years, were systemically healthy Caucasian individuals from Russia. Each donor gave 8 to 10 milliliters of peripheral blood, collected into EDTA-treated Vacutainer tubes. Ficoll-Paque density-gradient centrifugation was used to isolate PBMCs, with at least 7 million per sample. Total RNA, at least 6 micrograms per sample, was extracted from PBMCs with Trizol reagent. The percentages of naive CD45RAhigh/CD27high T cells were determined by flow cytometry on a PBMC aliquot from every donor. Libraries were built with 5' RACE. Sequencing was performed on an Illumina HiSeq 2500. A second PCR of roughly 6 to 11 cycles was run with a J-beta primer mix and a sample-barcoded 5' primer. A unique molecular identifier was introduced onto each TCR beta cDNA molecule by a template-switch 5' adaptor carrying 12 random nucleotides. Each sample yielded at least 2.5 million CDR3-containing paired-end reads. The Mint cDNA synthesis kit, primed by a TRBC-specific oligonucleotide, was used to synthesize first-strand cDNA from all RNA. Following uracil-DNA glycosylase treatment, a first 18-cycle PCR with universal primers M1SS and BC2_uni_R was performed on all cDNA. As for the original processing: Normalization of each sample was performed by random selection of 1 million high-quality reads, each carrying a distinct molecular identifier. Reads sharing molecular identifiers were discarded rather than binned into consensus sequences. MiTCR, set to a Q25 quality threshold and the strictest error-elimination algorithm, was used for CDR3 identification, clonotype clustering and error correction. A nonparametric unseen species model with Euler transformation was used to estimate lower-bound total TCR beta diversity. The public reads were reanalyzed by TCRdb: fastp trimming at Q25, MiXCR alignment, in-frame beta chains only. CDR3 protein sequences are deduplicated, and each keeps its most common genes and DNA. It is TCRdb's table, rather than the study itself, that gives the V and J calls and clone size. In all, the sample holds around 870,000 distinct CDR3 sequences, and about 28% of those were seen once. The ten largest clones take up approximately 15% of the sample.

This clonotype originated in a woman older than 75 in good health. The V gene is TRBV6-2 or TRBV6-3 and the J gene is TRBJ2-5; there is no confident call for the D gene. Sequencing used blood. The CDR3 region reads CASSDSRVGETQYF. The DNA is TGTGCCAGCAGTGACTCGAGAGTGGGGGAGACCCAGTACTTC.